The present entry profiles one T cell receptor beta chain with its context. Its antigen is unknown. The data were taken from a study of T cell repertoires in cytomegalovirus infection. About the research overall: Recently identified HLA-C-restricted CMV epitopes and well-studied HLA-B-restricted CMV epitopes were used by the study. It was the public TCR beta signatures that indicated both CMV infection and matching HLA type.

TCRdb processed the reads anew with MiXCR; each CDR3 protein has one entry. The table records about half a million distinct CDR3 sequences, more than 40% of them present only once. The CDR3 has 16 amino acids. Trimming removed 7 bases from V and 0 bases from J; junction bases left unmatched: 7. Per the germline V gene, CDR1 is MGHDK and CDR2 is SYGVNS. The chain uses TRBV25-1 and TRBJ2-1; 9 positions agree with TRBD1. The sample consisted of cultured PBMCs, taken from culture after CMV antigen stimulation. The receptor's source is a human donor in good health (CMV status not recorded). Some clones in this sample may be carry-over from other donors' samples. The CDR3 DNA is TGTGCCAGCACCTACACAGGGGGCGCCTCCTACAATGAGCAGTTCTTC. Its translation: CASTYTGGASYNEQFF.